Listed below are T cell receptor beta chains from one sample, sequenced in a study of blood T cell repertoires in COVID-19. TCRdb's table, derived via immunoSEQ multiplex PCR, lists solely in-frame clones and lacks some. Of around 11,000 clones in the sample, roughly 83% were seen once. The sequenced sample consisted of peripheral blood. These receptors were taken from a human donor in a cohort sampled during active COVID-19. Each CDR3 is given with its conserved first and last residue. D genes are given only for firm matches. Size tells how often a clone was seen (once, few, many) or the class of an expanded clone, and some rows leave it out.

J gene	D gene	V gene	clone size	CDR3 DNA	CDR3 protein
TRBJ2-5	NA	TRBV19	NA	TGTGCCAGTAGTATAGACTCCCTCAACAGTGGCGAGACCCAGTACTTC	CASSIDSLNSGETQYF
TRBJ1-2	NA	TRBV10-3	once	TGTGCCATGGGGGGGGTTCGCAATGGCTACACCTTC	CAMGGVRNGYTF
TRBJ1-1	NA	TRBV27	NA	TGTGCCAGCAGCCAACGGGCGGGACCTGAAGCTTTCTTT	CASSQRAGPEAFF
TRBJ2-3	TRBD2	TRBV20-1	NA	TGCAGTGCTAGTGGGGCAGGGGGACTAGCGGGAGCCCCCAGCGTGACAGATACGCAGTATTTT	CSASGAGGLAGAPSVTDTQYF
TRBJ1-3	NA	TRBV5-1	NA	TGCGCCAGCAGCCTGACCTCAGGGGGAAACACCATATATTTT	CASSLTSGGNTIYF
TRBJ1-4	NA	TRBV30	NA	TGTGCCTGTTCGAGGGCAAATAATGAAAAACTGTTTTTT	CACSRANNEKLFF
TRBJ1-6	TRBD1	TRBV5-8	NA	TGTGCCAGCAGCTTTGCCACCGGGACAGGTTATTCACCCCTCCACTTT	CASSFATGTGYSPLHF
TRBJ1-1	NA	TRBV5-6	NA	TGTGCCAGCAGCTGGGACATGATGAACACTGAAGCTTTCTTT	CASSWDMMNTEAFF
TRBJ2-3	TRBD2	TRBV6-6	NA	TGTGCCAGCAGGTGGGACTACACAGATACGCAGTATTTT	CASRWDYTDTQYF
TRBJ1-1	NA	TRBV4-1	NA	TGCGCCAGCAAAACGGGGAACACTGAAGCTTTCTTT	CASKTGNTEAFF
TRBJ2-1	NA	TRBV12-3/TRBV12-4	NA	TGTGCCAGCAGACGACAGTCCAATGAGCAGTTCTTC	CASRRQSNEQFF
TRBJ2-5	TRBD1	TRBV5-1	NA	TGCGCCAGCAGCCCGCAGGACAGGATAAAGACCCAGTACTTC	CASSPQDRIKTQYF
TRBJ1-1	NA	TRBV6-5	NA	TGTGCCAGCAGTTCCGCAGGGGCAAACACTGAAGCTTTCTTT	CASSSAGANTEAFF
TRBJ2-1	NA	TRBV7-2	NA	TGTGCCAGCAAAGGACTGCGTCGGAATGAGCAGTTCTTC	CASKGLRRNEQFF
TRBJ2-5	TRBD2	TRBV18	NA	TGTGCCAGCTCACCATATGGGACTAGCGGGACCAAAGAGACCCAGTACTTC	CASSPYGTSGTKETQYF
TRBJ2-4	TRBD2	TRBV11-1	once	TGTGCCAGCAGCTCGAGCGGGAATGGTAACATTCAGTACTTC	CASSSSGNGNIQYF
TRBJ1-2	NA	TRBV27	NA	TGTGCCAGCAGTTTTAACAGGCTGCACTATGGCTACACCTTC	CASSFNRLHYGYTF
TRBJ2-7	NA	TRBV6-1	NA	TGTGCCAGCAGTGAATCGGGTCGTTACGAGCAGTACTTC	CASSESGRYEQYF
TRBJ1-1	NA	TRBV3-1/TRBV3-2	NA	TGTGCCAGCAGAGGGGGCACTGAAGCTTTCTTT	CASRGGTEAFF
TRBJ2-7	NA	TRBV3-1/TRBV3-2	once	TGTGCCAGCAGCCAGGCCCTACCGGGTCGCTCCTACGAGCAGTACTTC	CASSQALPGRSYEQYF
TRBJ2-2	NA	TRBV18	NA	TGTGCCAGCTCACCACGGCAAGGTGCGGGCGGGGAGCTGTTTTTT	CASSPRQGAGGELFF
TRBJ2-7	TRBD2	TRBV5-1	NA	TGCGCCAGCAGCTTGGCCGGGCGGGAGGCCTACTGGAGGACCTACGAGCAGTACTTC	CASSLAGREAYWRTYEQYF
TRBJ1-4	NA	TRBV5-6	medium-sized	TGTGCCAGCAGCTTCAGACGGGGAACTAATGAAAAACTGTTTTTT	CASSFRRGTNEKLFF
TRBJ2-1	NA	TRBV7-6	NA	TGTGCCAGCGGAAGACCGCGGGACTCGAGCTCCTACAATGAGCAGTTCTTC	CASGRPRDSSSYNEQFF
TRBJ2-7	NA	TRBV7-8	NA	TGTGCCAGCAGCCCAGTCGAGGGATCATCCTACGAGCAGTACTTC	CASSPVEGSSYEQYF
TRBJ2-7	NA	TRBV29-1	few	TGCAGCGTTGAGGGGCAGCGGGCTGAAGGGGAGCAGTACTTC	CSVEGQRAEGEQYF
TRBJ2-7	TRBD2	TRBV7-8	NA	TGTGCCAGCAGCTTCGGGACTAGCGGGAGATGGTACGAGCAGTACTTC	CASSFGTSGRWYEQYF
TRBJ2-7	TRBD2	TRBV28	NA	TGTGCCAGCAGTTTGTCGCTAGCGGGCTACGAGCAGTACTTC	CASSLSLAGYEQYF
TRBJ1-6	TRBD1	TRBV6-1	NA	TGTGCCAGCAGTGAAGGGACAGGGGGCAATTCACCCCTCCACTTT	CASSEGTGGNSPLHF
TRBJ1-1	TRBD1	TRBV14	NA	TGTGCCAGCAGCCGTAGACAGGGGGGCGAGAACACTGAAGCTTTCTTT	CASSRRQGGENTEAFF
TRBJ1-6	NA	TRBV10-3	NA	TGTGCCATCAGTGATCCAGTATCCTATAATTCACCCCTCCACTTT	CAISDPVSYNSPLHF
TRBJ2-1	NA	TRBV30	NA	TGTGCCTGGAGTGGCGGAGTCCTCAAATTTAGGGAGCAGTTCTTC	CAWSGGVLKFREQFF
TRBJ1-2	NA	TRBV18	NA	TGTGCCAGCTCACCACCGACAGAAAGGGATGGCTACACCTTC	CASSPPTERDGYTF
TRBJ2-1	NA	TRBV12-3/TRBV12-4	NA	TGTGCCAGTACTCCACGGTCCAACAATGAGCAGTTCTTC	CASTPRSNNEQFF
TRBJ2-1	TRBD2	TRBV27	once	TGTGCCAGCAGTTTTGGGACTAGCGGGGCCGGATTCCTCAATGAGCAGTTCTTC	CASSFGTSGAGFLNEQFF
TRBJ2-3	TRBD2	TRBV5-1	NA	TGCGCCAGCAGCTTTAGCGGGAGTTTAGATACGCAGTATTTT	CASSFSGSLDTQYF
TRBJ1-1	NA	TRBV7-2	NA	TGTGCCAGCAGCTTAGAGGCGGGGAACACTGAAGCTTTCTTT	CASSLEAGNTEAFF
TRBJ1-2	TRBD1	TRBV6-5	NA	TGTGCCAGATCGATATATCACGGACAGGGAGGTGGCTACACCTTC	CARSIYHGQGGGYTF
TRBJ2-2	NA	TRBV3-1/TRBV3-2	NA	TGTGCCAGCAGCCCACTCCAGGGGGGCAACACCGGGGAGCTGTTTTTT	CASSPLQGGNTGELFF
TRBJ1-1	TRBD1	TRBV12-3/TRBV12-4	once	TGTGCCAGCAGACCGGACAGGGCGGCTGAAGCTTTCTTT	CASRPDRAAEAFF
TRBJ2-1	NA	TRBV27	NA	TGTGCCAGCAGTCTCTCGCGGTCCTACAATGAGCAGTTCTTC	CASSLSRSYNEQFF
TRBJ2-5	TRBD1	TRBV5-4	NA	TGTGCCAGCAGCCGTTTATACCGGGACAGGGGGCTTGAAGAGACCCAGTACTTC	CASSRLYRDRGLEETQYF
TRBJ2-3	NA	TRBV19	NA	TGTGCCAGTACAAACGGTCATACGCAGTATTTT	CASTNGHTQYF
TRBJ2-5	TRBD1	TRBV5-1	once	TGCGCCAGCAGCTACAAGCCGACAGGGTTGGAGACCCAGTACTTC	CASSYKPTGLETQYF
TRBJ2-5	NA	TRBV27	NA	TGTGCCAGCAGTTATGGGGCTGATGAGACCCAGTACTTC	CASSYGADETQYF
TRBJ2-1	NA	TRBV6-6	once	TGTGCCAGCAGTTTTAGGGACTTTTGGAGTGAGCAGTTCTTC	CASSFRDFWSEQFF
TRBJ2-5	TRBD1	TRBV27	NA	TGTGCCAGCAGTTTATTTGGACAGGGGGAAGGGACCCAGTACTTC	CASSLFGQGEGTQYF
TRBJ1-1	NA	TRBV6-5	NA	TGTGCCAGCAGCCGGGGAGGCCTGACCACCGCTGAAGCTTTCTTT	CASSRGGLTTAEAFF